The 9 T cell receptor beta chains in this list originate from one sample, sequenced in a study of Graves' ophthalmopathy and Graves' hyperthyroidism. Scientists amplified the TCR beta CDR3 regions from RNA transcripts. First-round RT-PCR used HTBI primers; second-round multiplex PCR followed. Via MiXCR, TCRdb re-called the multiplex PCR reads, giving one row per CDR3 protein. The table lists some 1.1 million distinct CDR3 sequences, approximately 35% of them singletons, with 8.5% to 14% in the top ten. Source material: peripheral blood or thyroid tissue (not recorded which). These receptors originate from an adult man with Graves' hyperthyroidism.

This clonotype has at least ten counts. The V gene is TRBV10-3, the J gene TRBJ2-5; D is undetermined. Germline values: CDR1 ENHRY, CDR2 SYGVKD. The CDR3 is 11 residues long. The V end was cut by 3 bases, the J end by 4 bases, with 3 bases between. The CDR3 is CAISDLETQYF. The CDR3 DNA reads as TGTGCCATCAGTGACCTAGAGACCCAGTACTTC.

The rearrangement links TRBV5-1 to TRBJ1-6; the D is unclear. The CDR3 has 16 residues. Germline V gives CDR1 SGHRS, CDR2 YFSETQ. V dropped 4 bases and J dropped 7 bases, with 18 bases sitting between them. CDR3 DNA: TGCGCCAGCAGCCTGGGAGGCCGGACCGGGAATTCACCCCTCCACTTT. This sequence encodes CASSLGGRTGNSPLHF. Based on the CDR3 plus reference TRBV5-1 and TRBJ1-6, the full variable domain is KAGVTQTPRYLIKTRGQQVTLSCSPISGHRSVSWYQQTPGQGLQFLFEYFSETQRNKGNFPGRFSGRQFSNSRSEMNVSTLELGDSALYLCASSLGGRTGNSPLHFGNGTRLTVT.

This sequence joins TRBV10-2 and TRBJ1-3; D is ambiguous. Trimming took off 4 bases at V and 0 bases at J, with 10 bases between the two ends. Germline V gives CDR1 WSHSY, CDR2 SAAADI. The CDR3 is 15 amino acids. The CDR3 DNA reads TGCGCCAGCAGTGCCAAGGGTCTCTCTGGAAACACCATATATTTT. This translates into CASSAKGLSGNTIYF.

The chain carries TRBV7-2 and TRBJ1-1; D is possibly TRBD1 (5 bases). V dropped 5 bases and J dropped 11 bases, with 18 bases sitting between them. The CDR3 spans 13 residues. CDR1 SGHTA and CDR2 FQGNSA come from the germline V gene. The CDR3 DNA reads as TGTGCCAGCAGCCGAGCCGGGGGGGTGGGCGCTTTCTTT. Its protein product is CASSRAGGVGAFF. The full variable domain, in which reference TRBV7-2 and TRBJ1-1 provide the parts outside the CDR3, is GAGVSQSPSNKVTEKGKDVELRCDPISGHTALYWYRQSLGQGLEFLIYFQGNSAPDKSGLPSDRFSAERTGGSVSTLTIQRTQQEDSAVYLCASSRAGGVGAFFGQGTRLTVV.

This rearrangement joins TRBV7-9 to TRBJ1-4, with D possibly matching TRBD1 (5 bases). Trimming took off 5 bases at V and 5 bases at J, with 27 bases between the two ends. Per the germline V gene, CDR1 is SEHNR and CDR2 is FQNEAQ (reference sequence). The CDR3 is 19 amino acids. CDR3 bases: TGTGCCAGCAGCCGGATGGTCCAGGGACTAGCGGGAAACAATGAAAAACTGTTTTTT. Translated, it gives CASSRMVQGLAGNNEKLFF.

On this clonotype itself: Germline is not matched at one junction end, which may reflect a read error. The genes are TRBV12-3 or TRBV12-4 and TRBJ2-2; 11 nucleotides agree with TRBD2. The CDR3 consists of 20 residues. This CDR3 is CAATKFSGTSGLRGTGEPFF. The CDR3 nucleotides read TGTGCCGCCACCAAGTTTTCGGGGACTAGCGGACTTAGGGGCACCGGGGAGCCGTTTTTT.

This clonotype was counted many times. Relative to the germline gene, one junction end is altered; a read error may explain this. V gene TRBV5-1 combines with J gene TRBJ2-7; 9 bases are shared with TRBD2. Per the germline V gene, CDR1 is SGHRS and CDR2 is YFSETQ. The CDR3 totals 14 residues. The CDR3 DNA reads TGTGCCAGCAGCTTGACTAGCGGAACCTACGAGCAGTACTTC. Translating it yields CASSLTSGTYEQYF. Based on the CDR3 plus reference TRBV5-1 and TRBJ2-7, the full variable domain is KAGVTQTPRYLIKTRGQQVTLSCSPISGHRSVSWYQQTPGQGLQFLFEYFSETQRNKGNFPGRFSGRQFSNSRSEMNVSTLELGDSALYLCASSLTSGTYEQYFGPGTRLTVT.

At least ten counts were recorded for this clonotype. The J gene is TRBJ2-7, the V gene TRBV20-1; D remains ambiguous. This CDR3 comprises 13 residues. Germline V gene data show CDR1 as DFQATT and CDR2 as SNEGSKA (reference sequence). V shed 3 bases and J shed 3 bases, with 12 bases lying between them. The CDR3: CSASRESFYEQYF. CDR3 in DNA: TGCAGTGCTAGCCGAGAAAGCTTCTACGAGCAGTACTTC.

The genes are TRBV10-3 and TRBJ2-1, with 9 bases identical to TRBD1. Trimming removed 0 bases from V and 11 bases from J; junction bases left unmatched: 2. The CDR3 has 13 amino acids. CDR1 and CDR2 from the germline V gene are ENHRY and SYGVKD. CDR3 bases: TGTGCCATCAGTGAGTCCGGGACAGGGCAGCAGTTCTTC. Residues: CAISESGTGQQFF.